This T cell receptor beta chain originates from a study of blood T cell repertoires in COVID-19. The overall study: Some COVID-19 samples were acute and others convalescent; all came from the United States, Italy and Spain. Nucleic acid was either cDNA or gDNA, and it came from T cells, B-cell-depleted T cells, or PBMCs.

Here immunoSEQ multiplex PCR was the method, and the copy in TCRdb shows in-frame clones only, minus some. The sample yields about 200,000 clones, around 80% seen once. The receptor was isolated from a man aged 45-65 years with active or convalescent COVID-19. What was sequenced was peripheral blood.

The CDR3 nucleotides read TGTGCCAGCAGCCCCTGGACTAGCGGACTCTCCAATGAGCAGTTCTTC. It translates to CASSPWTSGLSNEQFF. The chain joins TRBV3-1 (or the pseudogene TRBV3-2) to TRBJ2-1; 10 bases agree with TRBD2. CDR1 and CDR2 (germline): LGHDT, YNNKEL (reference sequence). The CDR3 runs 16 residues. J lost 6 bases, V lost 4 bases, and 9 bases had no gene match.